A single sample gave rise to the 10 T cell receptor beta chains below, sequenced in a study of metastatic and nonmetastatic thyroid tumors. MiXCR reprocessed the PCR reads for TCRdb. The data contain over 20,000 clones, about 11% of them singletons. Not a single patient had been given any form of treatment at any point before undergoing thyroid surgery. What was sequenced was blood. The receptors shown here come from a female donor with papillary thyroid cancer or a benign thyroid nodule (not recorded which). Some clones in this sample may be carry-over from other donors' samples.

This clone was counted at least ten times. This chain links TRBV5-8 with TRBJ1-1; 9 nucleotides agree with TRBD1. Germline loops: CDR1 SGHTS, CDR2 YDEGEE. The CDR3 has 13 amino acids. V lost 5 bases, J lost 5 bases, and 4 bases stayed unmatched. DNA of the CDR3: TGTGCCAGCAGGAGGACAGGGGTGACTGAAGCTTTCTTT. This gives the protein CASRRTGVTEAFF.

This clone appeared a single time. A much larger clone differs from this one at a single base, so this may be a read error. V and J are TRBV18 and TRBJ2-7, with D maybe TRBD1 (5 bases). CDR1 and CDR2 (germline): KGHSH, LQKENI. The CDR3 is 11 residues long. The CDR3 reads CASSTGYEQHF. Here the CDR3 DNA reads TGTGCCAGCTCAACAGGTTACGAGCAGCACTTC.

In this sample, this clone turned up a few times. The CDR3 DNA sequence: TGTGCCAGCAGTGAGTTAGGACTAGCGGGAGGGGGTGGTGAGCAGTTCTTC. Protein sequence: CASSELGLAGGGGEQFF. The chain joins TRBV2 to TRBJ2-1, with 15 bases identical to TRBD2. CDR3 length: 17 amino acids. Germline trimming cut 3 bases from V and 9 bases from J; bases unmatched to any gene: 9. Looked up from germline, CDR1 is SNHLY and CDR2 is FYNNEI.

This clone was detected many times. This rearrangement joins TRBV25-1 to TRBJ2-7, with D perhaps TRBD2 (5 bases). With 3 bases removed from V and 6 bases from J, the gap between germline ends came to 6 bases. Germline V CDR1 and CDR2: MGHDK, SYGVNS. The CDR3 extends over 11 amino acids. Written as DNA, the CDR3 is TGTGCCAGCAGTGACGAGGGCGAGCAGTACTTC. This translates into CASSDEGEQYF.

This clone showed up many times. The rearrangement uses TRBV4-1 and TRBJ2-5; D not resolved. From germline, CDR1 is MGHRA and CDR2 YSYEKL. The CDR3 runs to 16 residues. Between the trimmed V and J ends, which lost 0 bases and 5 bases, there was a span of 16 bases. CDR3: CASSQDHHRPRETQYF. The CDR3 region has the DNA TGCGCCAGCAGCCAAGATCATCATCGACCCCGTGAGACCCAGTACTTC.

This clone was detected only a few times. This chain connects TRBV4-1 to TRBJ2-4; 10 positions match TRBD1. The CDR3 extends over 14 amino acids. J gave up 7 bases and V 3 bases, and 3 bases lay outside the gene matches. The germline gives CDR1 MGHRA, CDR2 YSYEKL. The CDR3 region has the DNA TGCGCCAGCAGCCATCCGGGACAGGGGAACATTCAGTACTTC. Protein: CASSHPGQGNIQYF.

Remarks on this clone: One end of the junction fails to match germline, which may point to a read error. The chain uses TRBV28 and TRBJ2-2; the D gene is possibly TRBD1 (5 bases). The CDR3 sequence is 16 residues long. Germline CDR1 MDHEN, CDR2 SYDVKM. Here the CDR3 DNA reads TGTGCCAGCAAGGGGTACAGGCGGCAGGACACCCGGGAGCTGTTTTTT. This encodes CASKGYRRQDTRELFF. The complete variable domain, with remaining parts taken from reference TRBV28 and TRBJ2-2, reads DVKVTQSSRYLVKRTGEKVFLECVQDMDHENMFWYRQDPGLGLRLIYFSYDVKMKEKGDIPEGYSVSREKKERFSLILESASTNQTSMYLCASKGYRRQDTRELFFGEGSRLTVL.

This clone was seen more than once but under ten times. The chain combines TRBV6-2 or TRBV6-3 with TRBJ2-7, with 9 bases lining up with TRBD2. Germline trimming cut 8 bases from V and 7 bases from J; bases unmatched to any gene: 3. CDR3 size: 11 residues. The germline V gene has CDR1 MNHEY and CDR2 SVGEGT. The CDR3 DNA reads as TGTGCCAGCTATAGCGGGAGTGAGCAGTACTTC. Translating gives CASYSGSEQYF.

CDR3 residues: CASSLAGSRGRYGYTF. DNA of the CDR3: TGTGCCAGCAGCTTGGCCGGGAGCAGGGGCAGGTATGGCTACACCTTC. This sequence joins TRBV5-4 and TRBJ1-2; perhaps TRBD1 as D (6 bases). Trimming removed 0 bases at V and 5 bases at J, with 17 bases between. The CDR3 is 16 residues long. Germline loops: CDR1 SGHNT, CDR2 YYREEE (reference sequence).

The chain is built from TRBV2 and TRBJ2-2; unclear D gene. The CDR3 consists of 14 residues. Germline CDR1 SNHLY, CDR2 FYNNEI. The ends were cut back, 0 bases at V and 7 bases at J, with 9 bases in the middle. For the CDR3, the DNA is TGTGCCAGCAGTGAAGCCGGATCGGGCGGGGAGCTGTTTTTT. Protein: CASSEAGSGGELFF.